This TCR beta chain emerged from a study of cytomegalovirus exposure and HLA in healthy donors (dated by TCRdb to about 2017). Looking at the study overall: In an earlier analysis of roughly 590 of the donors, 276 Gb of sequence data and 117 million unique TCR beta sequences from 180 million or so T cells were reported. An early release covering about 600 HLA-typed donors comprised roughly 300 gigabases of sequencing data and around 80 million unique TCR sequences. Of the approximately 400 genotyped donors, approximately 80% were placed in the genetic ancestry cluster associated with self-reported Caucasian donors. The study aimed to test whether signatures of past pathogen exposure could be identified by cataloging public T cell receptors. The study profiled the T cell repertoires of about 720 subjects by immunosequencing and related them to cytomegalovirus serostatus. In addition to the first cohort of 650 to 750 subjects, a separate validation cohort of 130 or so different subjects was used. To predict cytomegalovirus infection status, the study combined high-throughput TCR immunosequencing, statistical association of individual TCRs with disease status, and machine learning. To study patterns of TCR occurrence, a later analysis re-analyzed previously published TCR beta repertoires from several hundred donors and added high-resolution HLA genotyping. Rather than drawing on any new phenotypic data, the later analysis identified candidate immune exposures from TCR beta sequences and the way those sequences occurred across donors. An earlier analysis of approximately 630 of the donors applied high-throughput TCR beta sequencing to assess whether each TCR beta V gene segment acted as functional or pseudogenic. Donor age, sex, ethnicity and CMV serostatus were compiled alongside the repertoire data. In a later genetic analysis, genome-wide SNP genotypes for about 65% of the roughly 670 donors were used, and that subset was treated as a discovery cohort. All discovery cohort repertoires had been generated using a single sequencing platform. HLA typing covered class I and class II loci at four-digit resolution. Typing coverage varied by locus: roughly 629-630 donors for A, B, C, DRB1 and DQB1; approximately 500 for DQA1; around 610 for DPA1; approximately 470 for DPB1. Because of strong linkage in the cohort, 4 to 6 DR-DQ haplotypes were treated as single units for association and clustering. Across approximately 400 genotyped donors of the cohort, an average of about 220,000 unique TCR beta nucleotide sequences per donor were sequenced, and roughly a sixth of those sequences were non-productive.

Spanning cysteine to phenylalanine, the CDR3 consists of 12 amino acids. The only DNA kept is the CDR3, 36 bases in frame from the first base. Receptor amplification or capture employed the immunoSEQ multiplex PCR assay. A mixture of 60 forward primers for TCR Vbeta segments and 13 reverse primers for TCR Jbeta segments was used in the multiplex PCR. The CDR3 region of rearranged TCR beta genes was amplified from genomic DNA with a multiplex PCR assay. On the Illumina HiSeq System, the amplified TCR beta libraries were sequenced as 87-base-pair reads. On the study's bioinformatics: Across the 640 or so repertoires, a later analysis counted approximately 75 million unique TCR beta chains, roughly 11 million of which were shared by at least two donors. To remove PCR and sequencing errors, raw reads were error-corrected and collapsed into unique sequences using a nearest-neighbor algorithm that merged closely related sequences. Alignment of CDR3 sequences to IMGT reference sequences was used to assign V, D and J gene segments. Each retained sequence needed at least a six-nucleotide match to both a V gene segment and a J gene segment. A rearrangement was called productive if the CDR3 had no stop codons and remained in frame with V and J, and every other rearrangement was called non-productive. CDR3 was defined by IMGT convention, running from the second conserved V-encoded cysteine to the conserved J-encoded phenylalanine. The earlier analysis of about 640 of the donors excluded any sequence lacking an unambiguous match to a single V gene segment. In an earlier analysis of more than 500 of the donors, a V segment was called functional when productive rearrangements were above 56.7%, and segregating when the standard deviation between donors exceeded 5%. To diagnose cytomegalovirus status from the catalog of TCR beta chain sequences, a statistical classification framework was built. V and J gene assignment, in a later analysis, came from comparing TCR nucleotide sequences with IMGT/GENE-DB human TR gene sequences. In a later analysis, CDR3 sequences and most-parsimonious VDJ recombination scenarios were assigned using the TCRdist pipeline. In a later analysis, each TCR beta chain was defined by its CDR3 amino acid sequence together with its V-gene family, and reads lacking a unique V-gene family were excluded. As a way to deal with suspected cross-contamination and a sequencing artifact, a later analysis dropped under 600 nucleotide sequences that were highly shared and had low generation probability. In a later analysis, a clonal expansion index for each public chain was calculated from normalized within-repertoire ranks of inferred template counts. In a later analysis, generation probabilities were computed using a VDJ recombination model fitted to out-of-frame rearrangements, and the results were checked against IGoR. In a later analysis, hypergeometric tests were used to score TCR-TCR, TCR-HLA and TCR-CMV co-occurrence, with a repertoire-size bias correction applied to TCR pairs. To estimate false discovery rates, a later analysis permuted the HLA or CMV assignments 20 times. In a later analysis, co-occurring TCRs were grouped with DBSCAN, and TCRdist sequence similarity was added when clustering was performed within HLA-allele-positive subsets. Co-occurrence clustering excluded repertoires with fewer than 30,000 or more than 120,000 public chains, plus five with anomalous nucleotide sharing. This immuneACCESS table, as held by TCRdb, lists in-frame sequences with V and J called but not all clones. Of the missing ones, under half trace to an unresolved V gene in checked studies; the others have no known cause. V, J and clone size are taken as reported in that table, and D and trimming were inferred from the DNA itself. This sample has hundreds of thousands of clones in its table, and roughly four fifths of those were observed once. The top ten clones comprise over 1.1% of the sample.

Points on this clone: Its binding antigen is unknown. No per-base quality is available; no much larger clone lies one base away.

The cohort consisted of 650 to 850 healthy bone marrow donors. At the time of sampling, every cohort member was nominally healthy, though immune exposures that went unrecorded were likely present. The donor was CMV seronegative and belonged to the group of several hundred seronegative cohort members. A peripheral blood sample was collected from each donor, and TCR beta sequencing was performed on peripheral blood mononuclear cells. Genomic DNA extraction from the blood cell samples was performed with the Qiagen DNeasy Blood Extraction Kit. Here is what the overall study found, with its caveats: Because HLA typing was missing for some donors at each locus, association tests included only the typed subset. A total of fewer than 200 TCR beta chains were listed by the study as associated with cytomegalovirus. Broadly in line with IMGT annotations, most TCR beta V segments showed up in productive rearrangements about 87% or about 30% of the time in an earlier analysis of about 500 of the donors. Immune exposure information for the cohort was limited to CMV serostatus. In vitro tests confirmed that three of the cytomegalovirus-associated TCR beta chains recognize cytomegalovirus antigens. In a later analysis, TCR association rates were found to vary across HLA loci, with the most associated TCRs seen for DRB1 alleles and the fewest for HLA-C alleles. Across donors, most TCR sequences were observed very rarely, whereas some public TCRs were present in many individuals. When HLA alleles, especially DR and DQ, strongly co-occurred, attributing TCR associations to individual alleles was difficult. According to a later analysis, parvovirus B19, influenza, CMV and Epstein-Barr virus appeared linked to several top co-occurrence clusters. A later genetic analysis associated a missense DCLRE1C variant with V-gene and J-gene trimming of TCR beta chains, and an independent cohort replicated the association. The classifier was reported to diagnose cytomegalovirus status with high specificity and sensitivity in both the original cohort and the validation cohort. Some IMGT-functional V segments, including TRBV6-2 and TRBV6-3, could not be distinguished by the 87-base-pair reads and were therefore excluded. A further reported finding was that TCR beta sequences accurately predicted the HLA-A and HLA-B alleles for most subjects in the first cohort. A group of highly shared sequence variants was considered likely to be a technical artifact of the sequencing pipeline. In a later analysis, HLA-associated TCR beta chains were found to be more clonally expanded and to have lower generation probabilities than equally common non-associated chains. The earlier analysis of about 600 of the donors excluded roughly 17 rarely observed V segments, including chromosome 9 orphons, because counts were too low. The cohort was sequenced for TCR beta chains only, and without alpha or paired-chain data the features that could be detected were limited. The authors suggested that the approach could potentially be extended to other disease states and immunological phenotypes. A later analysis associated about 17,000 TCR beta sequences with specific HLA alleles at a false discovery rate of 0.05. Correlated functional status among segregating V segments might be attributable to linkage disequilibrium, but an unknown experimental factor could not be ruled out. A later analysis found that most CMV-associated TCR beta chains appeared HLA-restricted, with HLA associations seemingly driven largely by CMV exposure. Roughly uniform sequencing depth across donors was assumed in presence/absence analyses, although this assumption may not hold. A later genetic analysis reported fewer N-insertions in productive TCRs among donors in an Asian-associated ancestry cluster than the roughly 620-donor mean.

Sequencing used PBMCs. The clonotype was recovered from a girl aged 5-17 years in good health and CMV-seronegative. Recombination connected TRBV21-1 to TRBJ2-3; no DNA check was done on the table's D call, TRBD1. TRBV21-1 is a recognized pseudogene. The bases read TGTGCCAGCCGTGGCAGGGGCGGTACGCAGTATTTT. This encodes CASRGRGGTQYF.